Following are 28 T cell receptor beta chains from one sample sequenced in a study of T cells after yellow fever vaccination. In TCRdb, the 5' RACE reads were re-called with MiXCR into one record per CDR3 protein. The sample has fewer than 400,000 distinct CDR3 sequences, about 10% seen once. Sequencing was performed on CD4+ T cells sorted from PBMCs, taken 45 days after the yellow fever booster vaccination. The source of these receptors is a young man who received the YFV17D yellow fever vaccine.

This clonotype has a count of ten or more. This sequence joins TRBV7-8 and TRBJ2-5; 11 nucleotides match TRBD1. This CDR3 is 15 amino acids long. The J segment lost 4 bases and the V segment lost 6 bases, leaving 7 bases of the junction unmatched. CDR1 is SGHVS, CDR2 FQNEAQ, per germline. CDR3 sequence (DNA): TGTGCCAGCAGGCGGGGACAGGGGGTACCAGAGACCCAGTACTTC. It codes for CASRRGQGVPETQYF. The whole variable domain, remainder taken from reference TRBV7-8 and TRBJ2-5, is GAGVSQSPRYKVAKRGQDVALRCDPISGHVSLFWYQQALGQGPEFLTYFQNEAQLDKSGLPSDRFFAERPEGSVSTLKIQRTQQEDSAVYLCASRRGQGVPETQYFGPGTRLLVL.

There are a few counts of this clonotype. V gene TRBV5-1 combines with J gene TRBJ2-5; 10 bases are a match to TRBD2. J gave up 5 bases and V 0 bases, and 4 bases lay outside the gene matches. The CDR3 runs 15 residues. Germline assignment: CDR1 SGHRS and CDR2 YFSETQ. The CDR3 region has the DNA TGCGCCAGCAGCTTGGCCCTACTAGCGGGGGAGACCCAGTACTTC. Amino acid sequence: CASSLALLAGETQYF.

The V call is TRBV3-1, the J call TRBJ2-7; D tentatively fits TRBD1 or TRBD2 (5 bases each). V lost 0 bases and J lost 2, with 8 bases in between. The germline CDR1 and CDR2 sequences are LGHDT and YNNKEL (reference sequence). This CDR3 contains 14 residues. The CDR3 coding sequence is TGTGCCAGCAGCCAAGATGGGGGTCCCTACGAGCAGTACTTC. Translating gives CASSQDGGPYEQYF.

This clonotype was observed a few times. The chain carries TRBV10-3 and TRBJ2-5; TRBD2 might be the D (5 bases). Germline lookup yields CDR1 ENHRY and CDR2 SYGVKD. This CDR3 has 13 amino acids. Trimming removed 10 bases from V and 5 bases from J, with 17 bases in between. The CDR3 DNA reads TGTGCCACCAGCTGGAGAGGGAGCGAGACCCAGTACTTC. Its translation: CATSWRGSETQYF.

The genes are TRBV7-9 and TRBJ2-5; TRBD1 agrees at 8 bases. CDR3 size: 15 residues. V lost 4 bases, J lost 2 bases, and 6 bases stayed unmatched. Per the germline V gene, CDR1 is SEHNR and CDR2 is FQNEAQ (reference sequence). CDR3 sequence: CASSWGTGYQETQYF. The CDR3 region has the DNA TGTGCCAGCAGCTGGGGGACAGGTTATCAAGAGACCCAGTACTTC.

The chain carries TRBV7-2 and TRBJ1-5; D gene uncertain. This CDR3 has 13 residues. Germline V CDR1 and CDR2: SGHTA, FQGNSA. V was trimmed by 1 base and J by 7 bases, leaving 8 bases between them. This chain's CDR3 is CASSLGEGQPQHF. CDR3 bases: TGTGCCAGCAGCTTAGGGGAAGGACAGCCCCAGCATTTT.

This clonotype showed up many times. The chain has TRBV5-4 and TRBJ2-5, with TRBD2 identical over 8 bases. The CDR3 length is 13 residues. Germline V gives CDR1 SGHNT, CDR2 YYREEE (reference sequence). Trimming took 4 bases from V and 4 from J; bases not matched to a gene: 3. CDR3: CASSVSGAETQYF. Written as DNA, the CDR3 is TGTGCCAGCAGCGTTAGCGGGGCAGAGACCCAGTACTTC.

The chain carries TRBV7-8 and TRBJ1-1, with 9 bases matching TRBD1. Germline V gene sequence: CDR1 SGHVS, CDR2 FQNEAQ. The V and J ends lost 5 bases and 7 bases, in that order; junction bases with no gene match: 14. This CDR3 contains 16 residues. DNA of the CDR3: TGTGCCAGCAGCGATAATCCGGGACAGGGAGGGAATGAAGCTTTCTTT. This encodes CASSDNPGQGGNEAFF.

The gene calls are TRBV4-1 and TRBJ1-6, with D uncertain. V was clipped by 1 base and J by 9 bases, with 7 bases between them. This CDR3 has 13 residues. Germline V gene lookup returns CDR1 MGHRA and CDR2 YSYEKL. CDR3 DNA sequence: TGCGCCAGCAGCCAAGGGTCAGCTTCACCCCTCCACTTT. It encodes CASSQGSASPLHF.

The chain couples TRBV20-1 to TRBJ2-1, with 7 bases lining up with TRBD1. The CDR3 sequence is 16 residues long. Germline loops: CDR1 DFQATT, CDR2 SNEGSKA (reference sequence). Trimming at V came to 0 bases and at J to 0 bases, leaving 5 bases not matched to a gene. DNA of the CDR3: TGCAGTGCTAGAGACCGACAGGGAACCTCCTACAATGAGCAGTTCTTC. This codes for CSARDRQGTSYNEQFF.

This clonotype was seen at least ten times. The CDR3 here is CSAPDRGLPTQYF. CDR3 nucleotides: TGCAGTGCTCCGGACAGGGGACTCCCTACGCAGTATTTT. This chain links TRBV20-1 with TRBJ2-3; 9 bases are shared with TRBD1. Germline V CDR1 and CDR2: DFQATT, SNEGSKA (reference sequence). This CDR3 spans 13 amino acids. Germline trimming cut 5 bases from V and 8 bases from J; bases unmatched to any gene: 8.

This clonotype came up a few times. The chain employs TRBV5-1 and TRBJ1-2, with 8 bases identical to TRBD1. The CDR3 length is 16 residues. Trimming at V came to 0 bases and at J to 4 bases, leaving 8 bases not matched to a gene. Germline lookup yields CDR1 SGHRS and CDR2 YFSETQ. CDR3 protein: CASSLDDSGTGYGYTF. The CDR3 nucleotides are TGCGCCAGCAGCTTGGACGATTCCGGGACAGGCTATGGCTACACCTTC.

The rearrangement links TRBV7-2 to TRBJ2-1; tentatively, D is TRBD2 (5 bases). V was cut by 5 bases and J by 0 bases, with 11 bases left in between. The germline CDR1 and CDR2 sequences are SGHTA and FQGNSA. The CDR3 loop spans 15 amino acids. The CDR3 DNA follows: TGTGCCAGCAGCCCCTGGACTGCCTCCTACAATGAGCAGTTCTTC. It yields the protein CASSPWTASYNEQFF.

The rearrangement uses TRBV6-5 and TRBJ1-1, with D tentatively TRBD1 (5 bases). The CDR3 is 12 amino acids. Germline V gene lookup returns CDR1 MNHEY and CDR2 SVGAGI. Trimming pared 5 bases from V and 11 bases from J, leaving 15 bases between. DNA of the CDR3: TGTGCCAGCAGTATCCGGGGCATCGGGGCTTTCTTT. It is translated as CASSIRGIGAFF.

The chain is built from TRBV28 and TRBJ2-3, with TRBD1 matching 10 bases. CDR1 and CDR2 from the germline V gene are MDHEN and SYDVKM. The CDR3 is made up of 14 amino acids. Losses at the gene ends were 9 bases for V and 9 bases for J; bases not matched to a gene: 12. The DNA of the CDR3 is TGTGCCAGTCAAGGTGACAGGGGGCTGTGGACGCAGTATTTT. Protein product: CASQGDRGLWTQYF.

This clonotype was seen a few times. V and J are TRBV6-6 and TRBJ1-4, with 7 bases identical to TRBD1. The J segment lost 7 bases and the V segment lost 6 bases, leaving 8 bases of the junction unmatched. The germline gives CDR1 MNHNY, CDR2 SVGAGI (reference sequence). The CDR3 runs 14 residues. CDR3 bases: TGTGCCAGCAGCTCTGGGACAGACGCTGAAAAACTGTTTTTT. This translates into CASSSGTDAEKLFF.

This sequence joins TRBV10-3 and TRBJ2-5; D perhaps matches TRBD1 (5 bases). Germline V gene sequence: CDR1 ENHRY, CDR2 SYGVKD. Trimming left V 10 bases short and J 4 bases short, with 13 bases between. CDR3 length: 12 residues. CDR3 coding DNA: TGTGCCACCGTAGGCCAGGGAGAGACCCAGTACTTC. The encoded protein is CATVGQGETQYF.

Only a few counts were recorded for this clonotype. The rearrangement joins TRBV5-6 to TRBJ2-7; the D is unclear. There are 13 residues in the CDR3. Per germline, CDR1 SGHDT and CDR2 YYEEEE. The CDR3: CASSPRIGFNSIV. DNA for the CDR3: TGTGCCAGCAGTCCTAGGATAGGATTTAACTCTATCGTC.

The chain recombines TRBV5-1 with TRBJ1-2; D may be TRBD1 (5 bases). Germline V lookup: CDR1 SGHRS, CDR2 YFSETQ. This CDR3 has 16 amino acids. The germline V and J ends were trimmed by 0 bases and 5 bases, with 17 bases remaining between them. The CDR3 DNA is TGCGCCAGCAGCTTGGAGGTAGCCCGCGAGGGGTATGGCTACACCTTC. Translating it yields CASSLEVAREGYGYTF.

This clonotype was found a few times. The chain couples TRBV9 to TRBJ1-6; D not certain. The V end lost 0 bases, the J end lost 8 bases, and 9 bases lay between the germline ends. This CDR3 has 14 residues. The germline CDR1 and CDR2 sequences are SGDLS and YYNGEE. CDR3 in amino acids: CASSVGGGDSPLHF. CDR3 DNA: TGTGCCAGCAGCGTAGGTGGCGGGGATTCACCCCTCCACTTT.

This clonotype was recorded a few times. The CDR3 coding sequence is TGTGCCAGCAGCGTACGGGGGGCAGAGACCCAGTACTTC. Protein: CASSVRGAETQYF. V gene TRBV9 combines with J gene TRBJ2-5, with D possibly matching TRBD2 (7 bases). The CDR3 sequence is 13 residues long. V lost 1 base and J lost 4, with 8 bases in between. The germline V gene has CDR1 SGDLS and CDR2 YYNGEE.

The sample holds one count of this clonotype. This rearrangement joins TRBV6-1 to TRBJ2-3, with TRBD1 as a possible D gene (6 bases). Trimming left V 2 bases short and J 7 bases short, with 19 bases between. CDR1 and CDR2 from the germline V gene are MNHNS and SASEGT. The CDR3 has 16 residues. DNA for the CDR3: TGTGCCAGCAGTGAACCGACAGGCAGGTGGTCGAATACGCAGTATTTT. Protein sequence: CASSEPTGRWSNTQYF.

The chain joins TRBV24-1 to TRBJ2-7; no definite D call. CDR1 and CDR2 from the germline V gene are KGHDR and SFDVKD. V dropped 4 bases and J dropped 0 bases, with 9 bases sitting between them. This CDR3 has 14 residues. CDR3 amino acids: CATSDPGGSYEQYV. DNA of the CDR3: TGTGCCACCAGTGACCCGGGCGGCTCCTACGAGCAGTACGTC.

The chain recombines TRBV5-4 with TRBJ1-2, with unresolved D. This CDR3 contains 13 residues. V lost 5 bases and J lost 2, with 10 bases in between. CDR1 is SGHNT, CDR2 YYREEE, per germline (reference sequence). In nucleotides, the CDR3 is TGTGCCAGCAGGTGGTTCGGAAACTATGGCTACACCTTC. This gives the protein CASRWFGNYGYTF.

This clonotype has just a few counts. The chain recombines TRBV7-2 with TRBJ1-2, with a tentative D call TRBD1 (6 bases). V was clipped by 5 bases and J by 0 bases, with 16 bases between them. Germline lookup yields CDR1 SGHTA and CDR2 FQGNSA. This CDR3 is 16 amino acids long. Here the CDR3 DNA reads TGTGCCAGCAGCGCTAGGTCAGACAGGCCTAACTATGGCTACACCTTC. Encoded protein: CASSARSDRPNYGYTF.

This clonotype was observed many times. The chain is built from TRBV20-1 and TRBJ2-3; TRBD2 aligns across 9 bases. Trimming removed 5 bases from V and 2 bases from J; junction bases left unmatched: 8. The CDR3 consists of 15 residues. CDR1 is DFQATT, CDR2 SNEGSKA, per germline (reference sequence). In DNA, the CDR3 is TGCAGTGCTCCTCCTAGCGGGGCCTTCACAGATACGCAGTATTTT. It encodes CSAPPSGAFTDTQYF.

This clonotype was picked up a small number of times. V and J are TRBV5-4 and TRBJ2-2; D is undetermined. The CDR3 consists of 14 residues. The V and J ends lost 2 bases and 7 bases respectively, with 12 bases between them. The germline V gene has CDR1 SGHNT and CDR2 YYREEE (reference sequence). The CDR3 DNA sequence: TGTGCCAGCAGCTTTTGGGGTTCGATCGGGGAGCTGTTTTTT. This translates into CASSFWGSIGELFF.

This clonotype was seen repeatedly, ten times or more. A junction end diverges from the germline sequence, so it may reflect a read error. The chain is built from TRBV11-2 and TRBJ1-1, with TRBD1 as a possible D gene (5 bases). Per germline, CDR1 SGHAT and CDR2 FQNNGV. CDR3 length equals 13 residues. The CDR3 here is CASSLVRGTEAFF. The CDR3 DNA reads as TGTGCCAGCAGTTTAGTGAGGGGCACTGAAGCTTTCTTT.